This TCR beta chain was found in a study of blood T cell repertoires in COVID-19. As concerns this clone: This CDR3 is also generated by other DNA sequences in the sample.

This CDR3 contains 15 residues. V was pared by 6 bases and J by 1 base, with 5 bases of the junction left unmatched. The germline gives CDR1 SGHAT, CDR2 FQNNGV. Profiling relied on immunoSEQ multiplex PCR, and the TCRdb table lists in-frame clones only, not all of them. The sample has some 150,000 clones; roughly 89% are singletons. Sequencing used peripheral blood. The V and J genes are TRBV11-2 and TRBJ1-4, with 7 nucleotides matching TRBD1. The receptor comes from a human donor in a cohort sampled during active COVID-19. DNA for the CDR3: TGTGCCAGCAGTCTCAGGGGGGTAACTAATGAAAAACTGTTTTTT. It encodes CASSLRGVTNEKLFF.